This T cell receptor beta chain was recorded in a study of graft-versus-host responses after intestinal transplantation. Plated together were approximately 200,000 CFSE-labeled responder cells and approximately 200,000 irradiated, violet-dye-labeled stimulator cells. Following the reaction, CD3+CD4+ and CD3+CD8+ responders that were proliferating and CFSE-low underwent sorting. Method: immunoSEQ multiplex PCR; TCRdb's copy keeps in-frame clones and lacks some. This table holds about 13,000 clones, 30% found once. This clone turned up a few times. A clone one base away is much larger, so this may be a read error. The sample contains more than one DNA sequence encoding this CDR3. Study findings and constraints: Recipient marrow contained GvH clones, some of which appeared first in ileum or blood.

V lost 6 bases and J 0 bases, leaving 42 bases between the germline ends. CDR3 length equals 23 residues. The germline V gene has CDR1 SQVTM and CDR2 ANQGSEA. The TCR sequence derives from a human patient who received an intestinal transplant. The specimen comprised alloreactive CD8+ T cells from a mixed lymphocyte reaction culture, sampled before intestinal transplant. Subset noted: CFSE-low proliferating T cells sorted from roughly 6-day pre-transplant mixed lymphocyte reaction (GvH or HvG direction). This sequence joins TRBV29-1 and TRBJ2-7, with D maybe TRBD1 (12 bases). This CDR3 is CSVEAALGQGATPTSGSSYEQYF. DNA for the CDR3: TGCAGCGTCGAGGCTGCGCTGGGACAGGGGGCAACCCCAACTAGCGGGAGCTCCTACGAGCAGTACTTC.